One TCR beta chain is described in this entry. The target antigen is unknown. Donors ranged from roughly 6 to 100 years old and were healthy Caucasians in Russia. Trimming shortened V by 4 bases and J by 4 bases, and 18 bases separated the two germline ends. Per germline, CDR1 MNHEY and CDR2 SVGAGI. This CDR3 spans 16 amino acids. These data are taken from a study of blood T cells in healthy people across ages. Study-wide findings and caveats: Per million T cells, the diversity of TCR beta decreased roughly linearly as age advanced. The percentage of naive T cells correlated strongly with TCR beta diversity.

Primers used in a second PCR of about 7 to 11 cycles were a sample-barcoded 5' primer and a J-beta primer mix. A 12-random-nucleotide template-switch adaptor tagged each cDNA molecule. MiXCR was run by TCRdb on the 5' RACE reads, yielding one entry per CDR3 protein. Here the sample spans 850,000 to 1,000,000 distinct CDR3 sequences, roughly 43% being singletons. This receptor was obtained from a man aged 25 to 45 in good health. The specimen was blood. V gene TRBV6-5 combines with J gene TRBJ2-3; TRBD2 might be the D (5 bases). The CDR3 sequence is CASSSQSRTFPDTQYF. CDR3 in DNA: TGTGCCAGCAGTTCCCAGAGTAGGACTTTCCCAGATACGCAGTATTTT.